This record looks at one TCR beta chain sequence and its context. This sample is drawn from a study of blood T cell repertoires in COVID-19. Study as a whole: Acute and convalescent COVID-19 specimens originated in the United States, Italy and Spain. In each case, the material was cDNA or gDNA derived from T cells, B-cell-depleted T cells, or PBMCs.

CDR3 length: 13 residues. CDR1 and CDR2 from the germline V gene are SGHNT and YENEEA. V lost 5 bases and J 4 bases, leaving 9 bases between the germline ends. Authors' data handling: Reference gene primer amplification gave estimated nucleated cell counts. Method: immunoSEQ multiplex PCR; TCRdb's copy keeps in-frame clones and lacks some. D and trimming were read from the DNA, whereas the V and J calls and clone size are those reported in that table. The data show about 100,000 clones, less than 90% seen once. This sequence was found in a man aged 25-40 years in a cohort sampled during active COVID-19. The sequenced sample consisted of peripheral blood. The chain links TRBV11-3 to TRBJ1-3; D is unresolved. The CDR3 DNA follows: TGTGCCAGCAGCCTCACCAGGGGAAACACCATATATTTT. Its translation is CASSLTRGNTIYF.